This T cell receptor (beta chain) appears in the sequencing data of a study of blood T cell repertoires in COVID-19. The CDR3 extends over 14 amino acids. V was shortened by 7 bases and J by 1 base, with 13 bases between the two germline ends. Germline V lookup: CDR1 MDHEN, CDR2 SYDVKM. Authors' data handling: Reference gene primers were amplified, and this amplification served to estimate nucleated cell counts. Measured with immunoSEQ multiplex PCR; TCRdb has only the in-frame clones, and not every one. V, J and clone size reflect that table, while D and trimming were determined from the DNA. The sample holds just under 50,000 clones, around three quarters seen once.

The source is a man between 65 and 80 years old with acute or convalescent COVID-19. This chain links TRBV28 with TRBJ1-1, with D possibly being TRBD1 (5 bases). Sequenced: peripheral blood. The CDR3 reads CASIWGGGNTEAFF. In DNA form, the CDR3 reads TGTGCCAGCATTTGGGGGGGAGGGAACACTGAAGCTTTCTTT.